This TCR beta chain is drawn from a study of blood T cell repertoires in COVID-19. The overall study: The samples span acute and convalescent COVID-19 from the United States, Italy and Spain. PBMCs, B-cell-depleted T cells, or T cells were the source of the cDNA or gDNA that made up the material.

Enrollment of patients from Seattle took place during active infection, with longitudinal follow-up. As originally analysed: Using reference gene primer amplification, nucleated cell counts were estimated. This table comes from immunoSEQ multiplex PCR, and its TCRdb copy is limited to in-frame clones, with some not included. V, J and clone size are taken as reported in that table, and D and trimming were inferred from the DNA itself. Of approximately 330,000 clones detected, roughly 86% appear once; the ten largest clones hold approximately 9.4%. This clone was seen many times. The CDR3 has 13 amino acids. Germline values: CDR1 SGDLS, CDR2 YYNGEE. Trimming cost V 3 bases and J 11 bases, with 15 bases left between them.

V gene TRBV9 combines with J gene TRBJ2-1; the D is unclear. The sequence was obtained from a man aged 30 to 45 with COVID-19, enrolled during active disease. Sequences were obtained from peripheral blood. CDR3 in DNA: TGTGCCAGCAGCGCCCCAAGCCGGCGGAAGCAGTTCTTC. This encodes CASSAPSRRKQFF.